This T cell receptor beta chain comes out of a study of glioma-infiltrating T cells. Regarding this clonotype: Its antigen is still unknown.

J lost 4 bases, V lost 2 bases, and 16 bases had no gene match. This CDR3 contains 20 residues. CDR1 is SEHNR, CDR2 FQNEAQ, per germline (reference sequence). Using RNA template, CDR3s of TCR alpha and beta were amplified with iRepertoire arm-PCR. TCRdb used MiXCR to reprocess the multiplex PCR reads, holding one entry per CDR3 protein. Here the sample spans 300,000 to 400,000 distinct CDR3 sequences, less than 50% being singletons. Study-wide results and limits: Tissue-blood divergence was below expectation in non-neoplastic patients, above in gliomas. Very few CDR3 sequences were shared between tissue and blood.

The sequencing sample was made of glioma tissue, nonneoplastic brain tissue, or PBMCs (not recorded which). The sequence came from a human donor with low-grade glioma or glioblastoma, undergoing nonglioma brain surgery, or in good health (not recorded which). The rearrangement links TRBV7-9 to TRBJ2-3, with TRBD2 matching 12 bases. In nucleotides, the CDR3 is TGTGCCAGCAGCTTAAAATACCTAGCGGGAGGGCCTTTGGTTGCAGATACGCAGTATTTT. Translating it yields CASSLKYLAGGPLVADTQYF.